This T cell receptor beta chain was found in a study of monozygotic twins with inflammatory bowel disease. The study, taken as a whole, reports: Variability may have been added to patient repertoires by differing immunosuppressive treatments.

Making cDNA involved eight separate reactions per sample. Added by template switching were UMIs that each held a 6-nucleotide sample barcode. TCRdb reanalyzed the 5' RACE reads, giving one entry per CDR3 protein sequence and no DNA. The sample totals a few hundred thousand distinct CDR3 sequences. Whole blood, unsorted for T cells, was the source of total RNA. A remark on this clonotype: Its antigen is unknown.

The length of the CDR3 is 15 residues. The germline V gene encodes CDR1 MGHDK and CDR2 SYGVNS. The receptor was derived from a human donor with ulcerative colitis or Crohn's disease, or a healthy co-twin of an affected twin (not recorded which). Sequenced sample: blood. V and J are TRBV25-1 and TRBJ2-7; absent DNA, TCRdb's TRBD1 call cannot be checked. This chain's CDR3 is CASSGPRDSSYEQYF.